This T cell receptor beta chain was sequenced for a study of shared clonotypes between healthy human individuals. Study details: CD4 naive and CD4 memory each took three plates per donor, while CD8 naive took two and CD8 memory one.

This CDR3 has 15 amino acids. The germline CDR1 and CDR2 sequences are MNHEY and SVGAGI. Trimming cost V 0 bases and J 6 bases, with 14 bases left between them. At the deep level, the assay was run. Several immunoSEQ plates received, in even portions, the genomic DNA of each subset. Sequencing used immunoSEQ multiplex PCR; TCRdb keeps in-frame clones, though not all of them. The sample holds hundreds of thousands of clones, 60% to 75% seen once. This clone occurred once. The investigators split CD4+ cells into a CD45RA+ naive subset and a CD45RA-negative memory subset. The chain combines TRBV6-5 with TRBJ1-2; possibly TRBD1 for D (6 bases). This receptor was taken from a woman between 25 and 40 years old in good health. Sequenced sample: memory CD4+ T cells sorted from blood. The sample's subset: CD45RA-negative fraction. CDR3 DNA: TGTGCCAGCAGTTACTCCCCGGGACACCAGAATGGCTACACCTTC. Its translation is CASSYSPGHQNGYTF.